This T cell receptor beta chain originates from a study of cytomegalovirus exposure and HLA in healthy donors. Study at large: In a later analysis, the roughly 120 validation repertoires were reported to have used the same platform as the roughly 670 first-cohort repertoires.

The germline CDR1 and CDR2 sequences are MNHEY and SMNVEV (reference sequence). The V end lost 8 bases, the J end lost 1 base, and 15 bases lay between the germline ends. The CDR3 is 15 residues long. Data came from immunoSEQ multiplex PCR; TCRdb stores just in-frame clones and leaves some out. The table includes about 78,000 clones, 96% detected once. On this clone itself: What it binds is not known.

Study conclusions and caveats: Overall, approximately 150 TCR beta chains were annotated as cytomegalovirus-associated.

This rearrangement joins TRBV27 to TRBJ2-4; a possible D gene is TRBD2 (6 bases). The origin of this receptor is a man younger than 30 in good health and CMV-seropositive. The sequenced sample was PBMCs. CDR3 sequence reads: CASCKVAGAKNIQYF. CDR3 DNA: TGTGCCAGCTGCAAGGTGGCGGGGGCCAAAAACATTCAGTACTTC.